This T cell receptor (beta chain) was retrieved from a study of identical twins (dated by TCRdb to the mid-2010s). Turning to the overall study: The study deep-sequenced TCR alpha and beta repertoires from monozygotic twins, unrelated adults of various ages and cord blood to test whether fetal clonotypes persist. To rule out contamination, replicate twin experiments were performed at different times with different library preparation protocols. Findings and caveats that apply to the study as a whole: Abundant cord blood beta clonotypes had fewer insertions, young adult naive repertoires showed a similar but weaker trend, and memory repertoires showed no such trend. In beta out-of-frame sequences, excess twin sharing was weaker, because having fewer shared sequences lowered the signal-to-noise ratio. In monozygotic twins, out-of-frame TCR alpha sharing was systematically underestimated by recombination models, although the models agreed with sharing between unrelated individuals. Because the same donors could not be followed over many years, the conclusions depended on cross-sectional statistical analysis. Invariant T cells such as MAIT and iNKT could partly confound zero-insertion analyses, although diverse VJ usage argued against such confounding for most clonotypes. Out-of-frame TCR alpha sequences shared between twins showed an excess of low generation-probability sequences compared with coincidental sharing between unrelated individuals.

All donors were healthy Caucasians. The study also sequenced three unrelated non-twin adults: a male aged 18 to 30, a male aged 50 to 60 and a female aged 50 to 60. Miltenyi CD45RO+ enrichment and human naive T-cell isolation kits were used to isolate memory (CD45RO+) and naive T cells from PBMC. This clonotype was counted only a few times. The antigen it binds to is not known. Qualities for individual bases were not recorded, and no much larger clone is one base off. Library creation used 5' RACE. Sequencing relied on an Illumina HiSeq 2000. Template switching introduced a universal primer binding site; the final cDNA contained a unique molecular identifier, enabling accurate counting of TCR cDNA molecules. Specific primers in the conserved constant-segment region were used to synthesize first-strand cDNA for the TCR alpha and beta chains. To control for contamination, each cDNA library was double barcoded with a SMART-Mk sample barcode plus Illumina barcodes. TruSeq adapter sequences along with Illumina sample barcodes were introduced in two successive PCR steps. The TCR alpha and beta cDNA libraries were sequenced on the Illumina HiSeq platform using custom primers. For the original study's pipeline: MiGEC was used to process raw reads and extract unique molecular identifiers, and MiXCR was used to find CDR3 positions. For each individual, recombination models were inferred using an EM algorithm with the repgenHMM and IGoR tools. Shared clonotypes were analyzed with the tcR package in R, and sharing was normalized by the product of cloneset sizes. To study raw recombination free of thymic and clonal selection effects, out-of-frame nonproductive sequences were analyzed. TCRdb handled the public reads itself, with Q25 trimming in fastp and clone calling in MiXCR, and kept productive beta chains. Identical CDR3 proteins give one entry, which carries the most common genes and DNA. The V and J calls were not made by the authors but by TCRdb's processing. This sample comprises about 390,000 distinct CDR3 sequences, roughly 9% of them detected only once. The ten largest clonotypes hold 8% to 10% of the sample.

Relative to germline, V is 4 bases shorter and J is 4 bases shorter, with 13 bases between their ends. CDR1 and CDR2, per the germline V gene (reference sequence), are MNHEY and SMNVEV. The CDR3 numbers 14 residues from cysteine through phenylalanine. Only the CDR3 portion is preserved as DNA: 42 bases, with reading frame beginning at the first base. Source material: naive T cells sorted from blood. According to the study, the label for this sample's cell subset or site signals: cells isolated with a human naive T-cell isolation kit. The chain was built from TRBV27 and TRBJ2-5, and TRBD2 may be the D gene, going by 6 matching bases. The sequence was collected from a woman in her 50s in good health. The DNA is as follows: TGTGCCAGCAGTTCCCTCGTCGGGGGAGAGACCCAGTACTTC. Its protein reads: CASSSLVGGETQYF.